Below are 25 T cell receptor beta chains sequenced from a single sample in a study of T cell repertoires in cytomegalovirus infection. TCRdb called the reads again in MiXCR, with one record for every CDR3 protein. The table shows fewer than 550,000 distinct CDR3 sequences, with approximately 33% occurring only once. The sequenced sample consisted of PBMCs. Every receptor here comes from a human donor in good health (CMV status not recorded). Some clones in this sample may be carry-over from other donors' samples.

This chain uses TRBV11-3 with TRBJ2-2; D possibly matches TRBD1 or TRBD2 (5 bases each). The CDR3 runs 16 residues. The germline CDR1 and CDR2 sequences are SGHNT and YENEEA. The germline V and J ends were trimmed by 0 bases and 1 base, with 9 bases remaining between them. CDR3 sequence (DNA): TGTGCCAGCAGCTTAGATCGGGGCCTGAACACCGGGGAGCTGTTTTTT. Encoded protein: CASSLDRGLNTGELFF.

CDR3 residues: CASSYLRGTSGNTIYF. The CDR3, as DNA: TGTGCCAGCAGTTACTTGCGGGGGACCTCTGGAAACACCATATATTTT. The chain links TRBV6-2 or TRBV6-3 to TRBJ1-3; maybe TRBD1 (5 bases). The V end lost 1 base, the J end lost 0 bases, and 10 bases lay between the germline ends. From germline, CDR1 is MNHEY and CDR2 SVGEGT. The CDR3 runs to 16 residues.

The chain combines TRBV6-5 with TRBJ1-5; D is unresolved. The germline V and J ends were trimmed by 6 bases and 0 bases, with 9 bases remaining between them. The CDR3 sequence is 14 residues long. Germline CDR1 MNHEY, CDR2 SVGAGI. CDR3 sequence (DNA): TGTGCCAGCAGAAAAACAGATAGCAATCAGCCCCAGCATTTT. Translated, it gives CASRKTDSNQPQHF.

This clonotype was seen a few times. The chain employs TRBV6-1 and TRBJ1-6; D unclear. Germline assignment: CDR1 MNHNS and CDR2 SASEGT. V was clipped by 8 bases and J by 6 bases, with 14 bases between them. The CDR3 covers 14 residues. CDR3 bases: TGTGCCAGCTCGGCAGAGGCAATTAATTCACCCCTCCACTTT. Its protein product is CASSAEAINSPLHF.

This clonotype showed up just once. The chain uses TRBV2 and TRBJ2-2; D is perhaps TRBD1 (6 bases). The V and J ends lost 2 bases and 2 bases respectively, with 9 bases between them. Per the germline V gene, CDR1 is SNHLY and CDR2 is FYNNEI. This CDR3 comprises 15 residues. CDR3 in DNA: TGTGCCAGCAGTGAACAGGGACAAAACACCGGGGAGCTGTTTTTT. Residues: CASSEQGQNTGELFF.

V gene TRBV29-1 combines with J gene TRBJ2-5; 8 bases match TRBD2. V shed 5 bases, J shed 7 bases, and the junction held 9 bases outside the gene matches. The CDR3 length is 13 residues. CDR1 is SQVTM, CDR2 ANQGSEA, per germline. CDR3 DNA sequence: TGCAGCGTTACCCCAACTAGCGGCGCGACCCAGTACTTC. This translates into CSVTPTSGATQYF. Together with reference TRBV29-1 and TRBJ2-5, the CDR3 gives the full variable domain: SAVISQKPSRDICQRGTSLTIQCQVDSQVTMMFWYRQQPGQSLTLIATANQGSEATYESGFVIDKFPISRPNLTFSTLTVSNMSPEDSSIYLCSVTPTSGATQYFGPGTRLLVL.

CDR3 in amino acids: CAISQGAETGELFF. For the CDR3, the DNA is TGTGCCATCAGCCAGGGGGCTGAGACCGGGGAGCTGTTTTTT. The V gene is TRBV10-3, the J gene TRBJ2-2; 8 positions match TRBD1. The V segment lost 6 bases and the J segment 5 bases; nucleotides outside the gene matches: 5. The germline gives CDR1 ENHRY, CDR2 SYGVKD. This CDR3 comprises 14 residues.

The rearrangement links TRBV7-9 to TRBJ2-5, with D perhaps given as TRBD1 or TRBD2 (5 bases each). V gave up 7 bases and J gave up 5 bases, with 20 bases separating them. The CDR3 is made up of 15 amino acids. Germline V CDR1 and CDR2: SEHNR, FQNEAQ (reference sequence). The CDR3 DNA sequence: TGTGCCAGCAACTCCAAGGGGAGCTCTTGGGAGACCCAGTACTTC. Amino acids: CASNSKGSSWETQYF.

This clonotype was found a few times. The J gene is TRBJ2-3, the V gene TRBV4-1; TRBD2 agrees at 9 bases. The CDR3 is made up of 17 amino acids. From germline, CDR1 is MGHRA and CDR2 YSYEKL. The ends lost 0 bases at V and 2 bases at J; junction bases unmatched: 6. This CDR3 reads CASSQDQSGGPTDTQYF. CDR3 DNA sequence: TGCGCCAGCAGCCAAGATCAGAGCGGGGGGCCCACAGATACGCAGTATTTT.

The chain links TRBV19 to TRBJ2-3; 8 bases fit TRBD1. V lost 10 bases to trimming and J lost 7 bases; unmatched junction nucleotides: 7. This CDR3 spans 12 amino acids. Per germline, CDR1 LNHDA and CDR2 SQIVND (reference sequence). CDR3 sequence reads: CATRTGSYTQYF. The DNA for the CDR3 is TGTGCCACCAGGACAGGGTCATATACGCAGTATTTT.

A few counts support this clonotype. The chain carries TRBV11-2 and TRBJ2-4; a possible D gene is TRBD2 (6 bases). CDR1 is SGHAT and CDR2 is FQNNGV in the germline V gene. The V end was cut by 1 base, the J end by 3 bases, with 13 bases between. CDR3 size: 16 residues. The chain's CDR3 is CASSLVGGGLKNIQYF. Here the CDR3 DNA reads TGTGCCAGCAGCTTAGTTGGTGGGGGACTCAAAAACATTCAGTACTTC.

The table lists this clonotype with a few counts. CDR3 loop: CASATGVTTYEQYF. As DNA, the CDR3 is TGTGCCAGCGCGACAGGGGTGACGACCTACGAGCAGTACTTC. This chain uses TRBV7-2 with TRBJ2-7; TRBD1 matches 8 bases. Germline values: CDR1 SGHTA, CDR2 FQGNSA. CDR3 length equals 14 residues. After removal of 8 bases from V and 2 bases from J, the junction contained 8 bases not matched to a gene.

There are a few counts of this clonotype. V gene TRBV7-6 combines with J gene TRBJ1-1; D is unclear. V was clipped by 5 bases and J by 2 bases, with 12 bases between them. The germline V gene has CDR1 SGHVS and CDR2 FNYEAQ. This CDR3 region has 14 residues. CDR3 in amino acids: CASSDGGTNTEAFF. The CDR3 DNA is TGTGCCAGCAGCGACGGTGGCACTAACACTGAAGCTTTCTTT.

This clonotype was counted only a few times. The chain combines TRBV7-2 with TRBJ2-3; tentative D call: TRBD2 (5 bases). The germline V and J ends were trimmed by 1 base and 0 bases, with 8 bases remaining between them. The CDR3 spans 15 residues. The V gene's germline CDR1 is SGHTA and CDR2 FQGNSA. The CDR3 loop is CASSLVTRSTDTQYF. As DNA, the CDR3 is TGTGCCAGCAGCTTAGTTACTAGAAGCACAGATACGCAGTATTTT.

This clonotype was found many times. The gene calls are TRBV7-8 and TRBJ1-1, with 7 bases that match TRBD1. CDR1 and CDR2 from the germline V gene are SGHVS and FQNEAQ. V lost 6 bases and J lost 1; bases outside the gene matches: 5. The CDR3 totals 14 residues. The CDR3 nucleotides are TGTGCCAGCAGACCTGACAGGGCGAACACTGAAGCTTTCTTT. Its translation: CASRPDRANTEAFF.

This clonotype came up many times. The chain links TRBV7-8 to TRBJ1-2, with a weak D call TRBD1 (5 bases). Trimming took 5 bases from V and 7 from J, leaving 17 bases between them. The CDR3 contains 14 residues. The germline gives CDR1 SGHVS, CDR2 FQNEAQ. CDR3 residues: CASSPQAGGAGYTF. The CDR3 nucleotides read TGTGCCAGCAGCCCCCAGGCGGGGGGTGCTGGCTACACCTTC.

This clonotype was recorded at least ten times. J is TRBJ2-3 and V is TRBV6-1; 14 bases match TRBD2. Per germline, CDR1 MNHNS and CDR2 SASEGT. V lost 4 bases, J lost 4 bases, and 1 base stayed unmatched. The CDR3 contains 15 residues. CDR3 region: CASSGLAGGPDTQYF. In DNA, the CDR3 is TGTGCCAGCAGTGGACTAGCGGGGGGGCCAGATACGCAGTATTTT.

The count of this clonotype is one. The chain has TRBV6-6 and TRBJ1-4; no definite D call. Trimming took off 6 bases at V and 3 bases at J, with 11 bases between the two ends. The CDR3 loop spans 14 amino acids. Germline V lookup: CDR1 MNHNY, CDR2 SVGAGI (reference sequence). The CDR3 nucleotides read TGTGCCAGCAGAACTACAGAGGCTAATGAAAAACTGTTTTTT. Amino acids: CASRTTEANEKLFF.

As DNA, the CDR3 is TGCGCCAGCAGCCAGCCAGGGACACAAAACTATGGCTACACCTTC. It yields the protein CASSQPGTQNYGYTF. V is TRBV4-1 and J is TRBJ1-2; tentative D call: TRBD1 (6 bases). Germline V gene sequence: CDR1 MGHRA, CDR2 YSYEKL. Trimming took 3 bases from V and 2 from J, leaving 13 bases between them. The CDR3 contains 15 residues.

This rearrangement joins TRBV12-3 or TRBV12-4 to TRBJ1-3; D is possibly TRBD1 (5 bases). The CDR3 covers 14 residues. V gave up 3 bases and J gave up 3 bases, with 9 bases separating them. CDR3: CASSLVQGGNTIYF. The CDR3 DNA reads TGTGCCAGCAGTTTGGTGCAGGGTGGAAACACCATATATTTT.

Points on this clonotype: One end of the junction does not line up with germline, which may come from a read error. This chain links TRBV7-9 with TRBJ1-4; maybe TRBD1 (5 bases). In germline, CDR1 is SEHNR, CDR2 FQNEAQ (reference sequence). CDR3 length: 12 residues. The DNA for the CDR3 is TGTGCCAGCAGCTTCAGGGATGAAAAACTGTTGTTT. This encodes CASSFRDEKLLF.

This clonotype has only a few counts. One base away lies a much larger clone, so this may be a sequencing read error. V and J are TRBV6-1 and TRBJ1-4, with 9 nucleotides matching TRBD1. The germline V gene encodes CDR1 MNHNS and CDR2 SASEGT. The CDR3 is 14 amino acids. With 5 bases clipped from V and 4 bases from J, the junction kept 2 bases outside the gene matches. The CDR3 coding sequence is TGTGCCAGCAGTCGGACAGGGGATAATGAAAAACTGTTTTTT. It specifies CASSRTGDNEKLFF.

The chain has TRBV7-6 and TRBJ1-4; a possible D gene is TRBD1 (6 bases). The ends were cut back, 5 bases at V and 5 bases at J, with 15 bases in the middle. CDR3 size: 15 residues. Looked up from germline, CDR1 is SGHVS and CDR2 is FNYEAQ. Here the CDR3 reads CASSRGGTANEKLFF. The CDR3 DNA follows: TGTGCCAGCAGCAGGGGGGGGACGGCGAATGAAAAACTGTTTTTT.

The rearrangement joins TRBV12-5 to TRBJ2-1, with 8 bases matching TRBD2. The germline gives CDR1 LGHNT, CDR2 FRNRAP. J lost 6 bases, V lost 5 bases, and 6 bases had no gene match. CDR3 length equals 14 residues. This CDR3 reads CASGPSGGVNEQFF. As DNA, the CDR3 is TGTGCTAGTGGTCCCAGCGGGGGAGTCAATGAGCAGTTCTTC.

This rearrangement joins TRBV20-1 to TRBJ1-5; D call uncertain. The CDR3 has 13 amino acids. The V end lost 0 bases, the J end lost 3 bases, and 6 bases lay between the germline ends. CDR1 and CDR2 from the germline V gene are DFQATT and SNEGSKA (reference sequence). The CDR3: CSARDRYNQPQHF. For the CDR3, the DNA is TGCAGTGCTAGAGACAGGTACAATCAGCCCCAGCATTTT.